This T cell receptor beta chain was retrieved from a study of cytomegalovirus exposure and HLA in healthy donors. Points from the study as a whole: It was taken for granted in presence/absence analyses that sequencing depth across donors was roughly uniform. The Asian-associated ancestry cluster reportedly had fewer N-insertions than the approximately 670-donor mean in a later analysis. Later on, an analysis tied 15,000 to 20,000 TCR beta sequences to HLA alleles at 0.05 false discovery rate. Highly shared sequence variants in one cluster were likely a sequencing artifact.

CDR3 size: 17 residues. The junction had 10 bases not matched to a gene; V was cut back by 0 bases and J by 4 bases. Germline V gene data show CDR1 as SGHRS and CDR2 as YFSETQ. Use of 60 Vbeta and 13 Jbeta primers characterized the PCR. The table came from immunoSEQ multiplex PCR; TCRdb's copy has only in-frame clones and leaves some out. The sample holds approximately 110,000 clones, 77% seen once. Notes on this clone: Its antigen is as yet unknown.

The chain carries TRBV5-1 and TRBJ2-3; 8 bases fit TRBD2. This TCR derives from a human donor in good health. Sequenced input: PBMCs. In nucleotides, the CDR3 is TGCGCCAGCAGCTTGGCCGCGGTAGCGGGACGCCCAGATACGCAGTATTTT. Its protein is CASSLAAVAGRPDTQYF. The full variable domain, completed using reference TRBV5-1 and TRBJ2-3, is KAGVTQTPRYLIKTRGQQVTLSCSPISGHRSVSWYQQTPGQGLQFLFEYFSETQRNKGNFPGRFSGRQFSNSRSEMNVSTLELGDSALYLCASSLAAVAGRPDTQYFGPGTRLTVL.